One and the same sample provided the 5 T cell receptor beta chains below, sequenced in a study of regulatory T cells in long-lasting Graves disease. Arm-PCR of CDR3 regions and iRepertoire HTBI primers were used to build TCR beta libraries. TCRdb ran MiXCR on the multiplex PCR reads and lists one entry per CDR3 protein. The table includes about 470,000 distinct CDR3 sequences, under 20% detected once. Time point given: newly diagnosed GD, antithyroid drugs for less than 3 months. RNA extracted from PBMCs served as the sequencing template. This sample was also put to use in a study of T cells in Graves' hyperthyroidism and ophthalmopathy.

The sample in question was peripheral blood mononuclear cells (PBMCs), obtained at new diagnosis, from a patient treated with antithyroid drugs. The receptors stem from a man aged 35 to 55 with Graves disease.

The rearrangement joins TRBV6-2 or TRBV6-3 to TRBJ2-1, with TRBD2 matching over 9 bases. The CDR3 extends over 15 amino acids. V was pared by 7 bases and J by 7 bases, with 11 bases of the junction left unmatched. Germline values: CDR1 MNHEY, CDR2 SVGEGT. As DNA, the CDR3 is TGTGCCAGCATTGATGGCGGGAGGGCCAGGAATGAGCAGTTCTTC. This sequence encodes CASIDGGRARNEQFF.

This clonotype was observed many times. This chain uses TRBV2 with TRBJ2-2; either TRBD1 or TRBD2 may supply D (5 bases each). The CDR3 covers 14 residues. Germline-derived CDR1 and CDR2 are SNHLY and FYNNEI. V was shortened by 7 bases and J by 5 bases, with 14 bases between the two germline ends. The CDR3 coding sequence is TGTGCCAGCATGGGACCCAACTGGACCGGGGAGCTGTTTTTT. Translation: CASMGPNWTGELFF.

This clonotype was picked up a small number of times. The V call is TRBV4-1, the J call TRBJ1-1, with D perhaps TRBD1 (5 bases). This CDR3 is built from 15 residues. V was pared by 3 bases and J by 12 bases, with 23 bases between. Germline V gene lookup returns CDR1 MGHRA and CDR2 YSYEKL. CDR3 in DNA: TGCGCCAGCAGCCAGGCTGGGACGGGGGTCCTTTGGACTTTCTTT. Encoded protein: CASSQAGTGVLWTFF.

This clonotype was recorded many times. V and J are TRBV20-1 and TRBJ2-4, with a tentative D call TRBD1 (5 bases). Germline-derived CDR1 and CDR2 are DFQATT and SNEGSKA (reference sequence). This CDR3 has 15 amino acids. Between the trimmed V and J ends, which lost 5 bases and 7 bases, there was a span of 21 bases. Here the CDR3 DNA reads TGCAGTGCTCCACAGGCGGTCTCCCTAGGGAACATTCAGTACTTC. This encodes CSAPQAVSLGNIQYF.

For this clonotype: A much more abundant neighbour one base away suggests this may be a read error. The chain joins TRBV28 to TRBJ1-5; 7 bases agree with TRBD1. The germline CDR1 and CDR2 sequences are MDHEN and SYDVKM. The J segment lost 11 bases and the V segment lost 6 bases, leaving 16 bases of the junction unmatched. The CDR3 is 15 residues long. In nucleotides, the CDR3 is TGTGCCAGCAGACCCGGGACAGCCCGTGGTGGAACCCAGCATTTT. Amino acid sequence: CASRPGTARGGTQHF.